This T cell receptor beta chain was identified in a study of T cell responses to AZD1222 COVID-19 vaccine. The protocol was immunoSEQ multiplex PCR, while the TCRdb copy is restricted to in-frame clones and leaves out a portion. The table has over 100,000 clones, roughly 89% seen once. CDR1 SEHNR and CDR2 FQNEAQ come from the germline V gene (reference sequence). V dropped 6 bases and J dropped 9; count of bases not matched to a gene: 13. CDR3 length: 14 residues. This material consisted of peripheral blood, taken on day 0 of AZD1222 vaccination. The V gene is TRBV7-9, the J gene TRBJ2-7, with 8 bases aligning to TRBD1. The clonotype comes from an adult in good health. The CDR3 is CASSEGQGAFGQYF. The CDR3 DNA is TGTGCCAGCAGTGAGGGCCAGGGGGCTTTCGGGCAGTACTTC. Using reference TRBV7-9 and TRBJ2-7 for the parts outside the CDR3, the full variable domain is DTGVSQNPRHKITKRGQNVTFRCDPISEHNRLYWYRQTLGQGPEFLTYFQNEAQLEKSRLLSDRFSAERPKGSFSTLEIQRTEQGDSAMYLCASSEGQGAFGQYFGPGTRLTVT.